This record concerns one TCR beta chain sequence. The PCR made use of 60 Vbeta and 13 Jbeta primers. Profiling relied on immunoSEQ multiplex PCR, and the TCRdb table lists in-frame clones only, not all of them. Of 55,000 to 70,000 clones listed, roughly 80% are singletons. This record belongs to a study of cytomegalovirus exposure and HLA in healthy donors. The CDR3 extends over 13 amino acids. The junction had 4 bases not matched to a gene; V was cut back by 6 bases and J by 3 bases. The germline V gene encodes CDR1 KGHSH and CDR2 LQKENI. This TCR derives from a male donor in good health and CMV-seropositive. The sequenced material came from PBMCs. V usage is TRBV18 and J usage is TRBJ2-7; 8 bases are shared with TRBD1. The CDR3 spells CASSPDRVYEQYF. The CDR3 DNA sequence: TGTGCCAGCTCTCCGGACAGGGTCTACGAGCAGTACTTC.